The text below deals with one T cell receptor beta chain. Its antigen is as yet unknown. TCRdb ran MiXCR on the 5' RACE reads and lists one entry per CDR3 protein. The table lists a few hundred thousand distinct CDR3 sequences, less than 20% of them singletons. The record originates from a study of T-cell memory formation after mild COVID-19. About the research overall: Largely, the TCR clusters proved donor specific. Study-wide findings and caveats: A balance of CD4 and CD8 characterized clones contracting day 15 to 85, whereas later expanders leaned CD4+. Pre-infection memory harbored some responding clones, suggesting cross-reactive memory joined.

CDR3 length: 15 residues. CDR1 is SGHVS and CDR2 is FNYEAQ in the germline V gene. Trimming took 4 bases from V and 5 from J, leaving 18 bases between them. The rearrangement joins TRBV7-6 to TRBJ2-7; D might be TRBD1 or TRBD2, each matching 6 bases. The material sequenced was PBMCs or a T cell subset sorted from them (not recorded which). The source of this sequence is a man between 18 and 29 years old who had mild COVID-19 (a few samples of this study predate the infection). Cell type and time point are not known. The DNA of the CDR3 is TGTGCCAGCAGCTATGAGAGGGGGGTTACCCACGAGCAGTACTTC. Amino acid sequence: CASSYERGVTHEQYF.